A single sample is the source of the 32 T cell receptor beta chains below, sequenced in a study of metastatic and nonmetastatic thyroid tumors (dated by TCRdb to the early 2020s). None of the patients had been given any treatment before thyroid surgery. The library was prepared using PCR. Instrument used: Illumina HiSeq 4000. TCRdb cleaned the public reads at Q25 with fastp, built clones with MiXCR and kept in-frame beta chains. This sample lists approximately 21,000 clones; about 23% were detected once. Jointly, the top ten make up roughly 7.8% of the sample. The sequenced material came from adjacent normal tissue. The receptors stem from a female donor with papillary thyroid cancer or a benign thyroid nodule (not recorded which). Some clones in this sample may be carry-over from other donors' samples.

A remark on this clone: Germline and junction disagree at one end, which may indicate a read error. This chain connects TRBV27 to TRBJ1-6; D possibly corresponds to TRBD1 (5 bases). The CDR3 loop spans 13 amino acids. Germline V gene data show CDR1 as MNHEY and CDR2 as SMNVEV (reference sequence). The CDR3 protein is CAGSFGGNSPLHF. The CDR3 DNA sequence: TGTGCCGGCAGTTTCGGGGGAAATTCACCCCTCCACTTT.

This clone was counted a few times. V and J are TRBV7-2 and TRBJ2-7; 11 nucleotides agree with TRBD2. CDR1 is SGHTA, CDR2 FQGNSA, per germline. The CDR3 consists of 15 residues. Germline trimming cut 7 bases from V and 0 bases from J; bases unmatched to any gene: 5. The CDR3 bases are TGTGCCAGCACCTTCGGGACTAGCGGCTCCTACGAGCAGTACTTC. This translates into CASTFGTSGSYEQYF.

This rearrangement joins TRBV9 to TRBJ1-3; D gene unclear. The CDR3 spans 15 residues. CDR1 and CDR2 (germline): SGDLS, YYNGEE. Trimming removed 0 bases from V and 1 base from J, with 8 bases in between. CDR3 protein: CASSVDRTSGNTIYF. The CDR3 nucleotides are TGTGCCAGCAGCGTAGATCGCACATCTGGAAACACCATATATTTT. Using reference TRBV9 and TRBJ1-3 for the parts outside the CDR3, the full variable domain is DSGVTQTPKHLITATGQRVTLRCSPRSGDLSVYWYQQSLDQGLQFLIQYYNGEERAKGNILERFSAQQFPDLHSELNLSSLELGDSALYFCASSVDRTSGNTIYFGEGSWLTVV.

The rearrangement joins TRBV19 to TRBJ2-1; the D gene could be TRBD1 or TRBD2 (5 bases each). CDR3 length equals 14 residues. V dropped 5 bases and J dropped 14 bases, with 22 bases sitting between them. Germline V gene lookup returns CDR1 LNHDA and CDR2 SQIVND (reference sequence). The CDR3, as DNA: TGTGCCAGTAGTTTAGGGACGCAGGGTGCTAATAAGTTCTTC. It codes for CASSLGTQGANKFF.

This clone showed up many times. CDR3 coding DNA: TGTGCCACCAGCAGAGATAGAGAGACCCAGTACTTC. Translated, it gives CATSRDRETQYF. The gene calls are TRBV15 and TRBJ2-5; D not certain. The CDR3 length is 12 residues. V lost 0 bases and J lost 4, with 3 bases in between. Germline CDR1 and CDR2: LNHNV and YYDKDF (reference sequence).

Of note for this clone: A read error may produce the germline difference seen at one junction end. The chain employs TRBV5-1 and TRBJ2-6, with TRBD1 matching 8 bases. The CDR3 covers 17 residues. Germline V gene data show CDR1 as SGHRS and CDR2 as YFSETQ. In nucleotides, the CDR3 is TGTGCCACCAGACGACAGGGGTCACACTCTGGGCCCAACGTCCTGACTTTC. It encodes CATRRQGSHSGPNVLTF.

The V call is TRBV4-3, the J call TRBJ2-3; unclear D gene. The germline V gene has CDR1 LGHNA and CDR2 YSLEER. V was trimmed by 4 bases and J by 5 bases, leaving 16 bases between them. The CDR3 has 15 residues. Here the CDR3 reads CASSLTRHERDTQYF. The DNA of the CDR3 is TGCGCCAGCAGCCTTACCAGACACGAACGAGATACGCAGTATTTT.

The count of this clone is one. This rearrangement joins TRBV11-2 to TRBJ1-1, with D unclear. This CDR3 comprises 12 residues. Trimming removed 4 bases from V and 0 bases from J, with 3 bases in between. Per germline, CDR1 SGHAT and CDR2 FQNNGV. CDR3 sequence reads: CASSSVNTEAFF. The CDR3 DNA reads TGTGCCAGCAGCTCCGTGAACACTGAAGCTTTCTTT.

This clone is medium-sized in the sample. The chain couples TRBV20-1 to TRBJ2-7; 14 bases match TRBD2. This CDR3 has 15 residues. V was pared by 5 bases and J by 5 bases, with 8 bases of the junction left unmatched. Germline V gene data show CDR1 as DFQATT and CDR2 as SNEGSKA (reference sequence). The CDR3 coding sequence is TGCAGTGCTGGACCGGGACTAGCGGGAGAAGACGAGCAGTACTTC. Translated: CSAGPGLAGEDEQYF.

This clone appeared many times. This chain uses TRBV20-1 with TRBJ1-2; 10 bases are shared with TRBD1. Germline CDR1 is DFQATT and CDR2 is SNEGSKA (reference sequence). V was pared by 3 bases and J by 2 bases, with 12 bases of the junction left unmatched. The CDR3 loop spans 17 amino acids. CDR3 DNA sequence: TGCAGTGCTAGGCCCCCCCCCGGGACAGGGGACAACTATGGCTACACCTTC. Protein: CSARPPPGTGDNYGYTF.

The chain is built from TRBV20-1 and TRBJ2-7; 7 bases align to TRBD2. Germline CDR1 and CDR2: DFQATT and SNEGSKA (reference sequence). The V and J ends lost 3 bases and 6 bases, in that order; junction bases with no gene match: 11. The CDR3 runs to 14 residues. CDR3 DNA sequence: TGCAGTGCTAGTAAGTGGGGAGCGGGACCCGAGCAGTACTTC. This gives the protein CSASKWGAGPEQYF.

The rearrangement uses TRBV12-3 or TRBV12-4 and TRBJ2-7, with D perhaps matching TRBD1 (6 bases). The CDR3 sequence is 13 residues long. Trimming removed 8 bases at V and 6 bases at J, with 17 bases between. The CDR3: CASWGLVPSEQYF. Here the CDR3 DNA reads TGTGCCAGCTGGGGGCTGGTTCCTTCCGAGCAGTACTTC.

The chain joins TRBV20-1 to TRBJ2-3; the match to TRBD1 covers 10 bases. The CDR3 consists of 14 residues. In germline, CDR1 is DFQATT, CDR2 SNEGSKA (reference sequence). Trimming at V came to 3 bases and at J to 6 bases, leaving 6 bases not matched to a gene. The CDR3 region is CSARRQGAVDTQYF. The DNA for the CDR3 is TGCAGTGCTAGGCGACAGGGGGCGGTGGATACGCAGTATTTT.

This clone was detected a few times. V gene TRBV2 combines with J gene TRBJ1-1; D remains ambiguous. The CDR3 runs 13 residues. The germline gives CDR1 SNHLY, CDR2 FYNNEI. V was pared by 7 bases and J by 0 bases, with 9 bases between. The CDR3 spells CASMFQMNTEAFF. In nucleotides, the CDR3 is TGTGCCAGCATGTTCCAGATGAACACTGAAGCTTTCTTT.

This clone was counted only a few times. The chain links TRBV7-3 to TRBJ2-2; no firm D call. V was trimmed by 2 bases and J by 6 bases, leaving 4 bases between them. Germline lookup yields CDR1 SGHTA and CDR2 FQGTGA. This CDR3 region has 12 residues. The chain's CDR3 is CASSLDAGELFF. The CDR3 bases are TGTGCCAGCAGCTTAGACGCCGGGGAGCTGTTTTTT.

This clone has more than one count but fewer than ten. The V call is TRBV19, the J call TRBJ1-1; the D is unclear. Germline values: CDR1 LNHDA, CDR2 SQIVND (reference sequence). V lost 6 bases and J 4 bases, leaving 12 bases between the germline ends. There are 13 residues in the CDR3. CDR3 protein: CASSGQVVTEAFF. In DNA form, the CDR3 reads TGTGCCAGTAGCGGGCAGGTAGTCACTGAAGCTTTCTTT.

V and J are TRBV9 and TRBJ2-2; D may be TRBD2 (6 bases). Deletions cut 4 bases from V and 5 bases from J, with 12 bases between. The germline CDR1 and CDR2 sequences are SGDLS and YYNGEE. CDR3 length equals 14 residues. The CDR3 sequence is CASSLGGETGELFF. CDR3 nucleotides: TGTGCCAGCAGCCTCGGCGGGGAGACCGGGGAGCTGTTTTTT.

The table lists this clone with a few counts. The CDR3: CAISGTKGDDSIGYTF. In nucleotides, the CDR3 is TGTGCCATCAGCGGGACGAAGGGGGATGACTCAATAGGCTACACCTTC. The rearrangement joins TRBV10-3 to TRBJ1-2; D may be TRBD1 (6 bases). Germline assignment: CDR1 ENHRY and CDR2 SYGVKD. Deletions cut 6 bases from V and 8 bases from J, with 25 bases between. This CDR3 contains 16 residues.

This clone was recorded a few times. The CDR3 sequence is CASSLTGGYGYTF. In DNA, the CDR3 is TGTGCCAGCAGTTTAACAGGGGGCTATGGCTACACCTTC. The gene calls are TRBV27 and TRBJ1-2; the match to TRBD1 covers 8 bases. Germline V gene lookup returns CDR1 MNHEY and CDR2 SMNVEV (reference sequence). CDR3 size: 13 residues. After removal of 2 bases from V and 4 bases from J, the junction contained 0 bases not matched to a gene.

This clone was picked up a small number of times. The V call is TRBV5-1, the J call TRBJ2-7; D gene ambiguous. The CDR3 sequence is 14 residues long. V lost 2 bases to trimming and J lost 0 bases, with 9 bases between them. The germline V gene encodes CDR1 SGHRS and CDR2 YFSETQ. The CDR3 sequence is CASSLYTDSYEQYF. CDR3 in DNA: TGCGCCAGCAGCTTATACACAGACTCCTACGAGCAGTACTTC. Together with reference TRBV5-1 and TRBJ2-7, the CDR3 gives the full variable domain: KAGVTQTPRYLIKTRGQQVTLSCSPISGHRSVSWYQQTPGQGLQFLFEYFSETQRNKGNFPGRFSGRQFSNSRSEMNVSTLELGDSALYLCASSLYTDSYEQYFGPGTRLTVT.

The chain uses TRBV6-1 and TRBJ2-7; 7 bases fit TRBD1. The CDR3 loop spans 13 amino acids. Losses at the gene ends were 6 bases for V and 3 bases for J; bases not matched to a gene: 5. Per germline, CDR1 MNHNS and CDR2 SASEGT. The CDR3 protein is CASSWDRNYEQYF. CDR3 nucleotide sequence: TGTGCCAGCAGCTGGGACAGAAACTACGAGCAGTACTTC.

In its sample, this clone is medium-sized (0.01 to 0.1%). The CDR3 loop is CSARDQASGLEQYF. The CDR3, as DNA: TGCAGTGCTAGAGATCAGGCTAGCGGGCTCGAGCAGTACTTC. The chain carries TRBV20-1 and TRBJ2-7; the match to TRBD2 covers 8 bases. CDR1 and CDR2 (germline): DFQATT, SNEGSKA (reference sequence). The CDR3 sequence is 14 residues long. J was trimmed by 6 bases and V by 0 bases; bases with no gene match: 7.

This clone was recorded once. This sequence joins TRBV9 and TRBJ2-5, with 14 bases fitting TRBD2. CDR1 is SGDLS and CDR2 is YYNGEE in the germline V gene. The length of the CDR3 is 17 residues. With V trimmed by 0 bases and J by 5 bases, 6 bases remained unmatched. The CDR3 here is CASSVGGTSGSGETQYF. The CDR3 region has the DNA TGTGCCAGCAGCGTAGGGGGGACTAGCGGGAGTGGGGAGACCCAGTACTTC.

By sample share, this clone is medium-sized. The chain combines TRBV20-1 with TRBJ2-7; 7 bases align to TRBD1. This CDR3 region has 13 residues. Per the germline V gene, CDR1 is DFQATT and CDR2 is SNEGSKA (reference sequence). Trimming removed 5 bases from V and 4 bases from J; junction bases left unmatched: 8. Here the CDR3 DNA reads TGCAGTGCTCGCCTGACAGGGCAATACGAGCAGTACTTC. The encoded protein is CSARLTGQYEQYF.

This chain connects TRBV28 to TRBJ2-4; 7 positions match TRBD1. CDR1 and CDR2 (germline): MDHEN, SYDVKM. This CDR3 has 14 residues. With V trimmed by 8 bases and J by 0 bases, 4 bases remained unmatched. The CDR3 is CASRGGPAKNIQYF. The CDR3 DNA is TGTGCCAGCCGAGGGGGCCCAGCCAAAAACATTCAGTACTTC.

This clone was counted a few times. The V gene is TRBV10-1, the J gene TRBJ2-5, with D possibly TRBD1 on 6 matching bases. In germline, CDR1 is WNHNN, CDR2 SYGVQD (reference sequence). V shed 2 bases and J shed 5 bases, with 18 bases lying between them. The CDR3 covers 16 residues. This CDR3 reads CASSEGTGSRGETQYF. For the CDR3, the DNA is TGCGCCAGCAGTGAGGGTACAGGGTCGCGCGGCGAGACCCAGTACTTC.

The J gene is TRBJ2-7, the V gene TRBV14, with TRBD2 as a possible D gene (5 bases). Germline V gives CDR1 SGHDN, CDR2 FVKESK. The CDR3 is 16 residues long. Trimming removed 7 bases from V and 5 bases from J, with 24 bases in between. CDR3 region: CASKTPRRQVTDEQYV. CDR3 bases: TGTGCCAGCAAAACCCCCAGGAGGCAGGTCACGGACGAGCAGTACGTC.

The gene calls are TRBV3-1 and TRBJ1-5, with 8 nucleotides matching TRBD1. This CDR3 is 16 amino acids long. The V segment lost 0 bases and the J segment 1 base; nucleotides outside the gene matches: 2. Germline V CDR1 and CDR2: LGHDT, YNNKEL (reference sequence). CDR3 region: CASSQETGGSNQPQHF. The CDR3 DNA reads TGTGCCAGCAGCCAAGAAACAGGGGGAAGCAATCAGCCCCAGCATTTT. Full variable domain (missing parts from reference TRBV3-1 and TRBJ1-5): DTAVSQTPKYLVTQMGNDKSIKCEQNLGHDTMYWYKQDSKKFLKIMFSYNNKELIINETVPNRFSPKSPDKAHLNLHINSLELGDSAVYFCASSQETGGSNQPQHFGDGTRLSIL.

This chain joins TRBV10-1 and TRBJ2-1; weak D call: TRBD2 (5 bases). This CDR3 is 16 amino acids long. V lost 9 bases to trimming and J lost 0 bases, with 18 bases between them. Germline V lookup: CDR1 WNHNN, CDR2 SYGVQD (reference sequence). The CDR3 DNA follows: TGCGCCAGGGGTAATAGGAGGCCCAGCTCCTACAATGAGCAGTTCTTC. Protein sequence: CARGNRRPSSYNEQFF.

In its sample, this clone ranks as medium-sized. The chain couples TRBV6-6 to TRBJ1-6; TRBD1 aligns across 11 bases. The CDR3 contains 20 residues. Germline CDR1 and CDR2: MNHNY and SVGAGI (reference sequence). Trimming removed 7 bases from V and 3 bases from J; junction bases left unmatched: 17. The CDR3: CASTPLGQGARGVYNSPLHF. The CDR3 DNA is TGTGCCAGCACCCCGTTAGGACAGGGGGCGAGAGGAGTCTATAATTCACCCCTCCACTTT.

This clone was detected many times. The rearrangement uses TRBV20-1 and TRBJ2-4; D not resolved. In germline, CDR1 is DFQATT, CDR2 SNEGSKA (reference sequence). The V gene lost 1 base and the J gene lost 8 bases, with 18 bases spanning the gap. The CDR3 runs to 15 residues. The CDR3 coding sequence is TGCAGTGCTAGAGCGTTACTCGATCCGGGCTACATTCAGTACTTC. It translates to CSARALLDPGYIQYF.

This clone was recorded many times. A much larger clone differs from this one at a single base, so this may be a read error. This chain connects TRBV7-2 to TRBJ1-2; no clear D gene. CDR3 length: 15 residues. The germline V and J ends were trimmed by 1 base and 5 bases, with 14 bases remaining between them. Germline CDR1 is SGHTA and CDR2 is FQGNSA. CDR3: CTSSLGGSLGYGYTF. CDR3 nucleotide sequence: TGTACCAGCAGCTTAGGTGGGAGCTTGGGGTATGGCTACACCTTC.